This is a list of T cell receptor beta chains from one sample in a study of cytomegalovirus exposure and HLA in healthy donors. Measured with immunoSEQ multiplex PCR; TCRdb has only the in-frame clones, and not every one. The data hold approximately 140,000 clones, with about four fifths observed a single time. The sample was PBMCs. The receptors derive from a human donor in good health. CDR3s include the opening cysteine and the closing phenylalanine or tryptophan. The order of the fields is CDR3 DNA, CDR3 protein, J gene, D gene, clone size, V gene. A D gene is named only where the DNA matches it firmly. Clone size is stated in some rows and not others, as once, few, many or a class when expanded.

TGTGCCAGCAGCGTAGATGGGGGCGCCCAAGAGACCCAGTACTTC CASSVDGGAQETQYF TRBJ2-5 . . TRBV9
TGCAGCGTTGACAAGGGGAACATTCAGTACTTC CSVDKGNIQYF TRBJ2-4 . . TRBV29-1
TGCGCCAGCAGCCAAGATACCTTAGCGGAAGGACGTGCGGAGCAGTTCTTC CASSQDTLAEGRAEQFF TRBJ2-1 . . TRBV4-1
TGCAGCGTTGGTGAGGTGGGTTCAATCTACGAGCAGTACTTC CSVGEVGSIYEQYF TRBJ2-7 . . TRBV29-1
TGTTCCAGCAGCTTTACTAACAATGAGCAGTTCTTC CSSSFTNNEQFF TRBJ2-1 . . TRBV7-9
TGTGCCAGCAGTTACCCGACTAGCGGAGCCTACGAGCAGTACTTC CASSYPTSGAYEQYF TRBJ2-7 TRBD2 . TRBV6-6
TGCGCCAGCATGCGCGGGAGGCCCGAGTTAGGGCAGTATTTT CASMRGRPELGQYF TRBJ2-3 TRBD2 . TRBV10-2
TGTGCCAGCAGCGTACGTTTGGGGGATAGCGGGACGAGCACAGATACGCAGTATTTT CASSVRLGDSGTSTDTQYF TRBJ2-3 TRBD2 few TRBV9
TGCGCCAGCAGGAGGGGGCAAAACCTGGGGCAAGAGACCCAGTACTTC CASRRGQNLGQETQYF TRBJ2-5 TRBD1 . TRBV5-1
TGTGCCAGCAGCTTGCGAAGCACAGATACGCAGTATTTT CASSLRSTDTQYF TRBJ2-3 . . TRBV11-3
TGTGCCAGCAGCCCTACAGCGGTATCCTACAATGAGCAGTTCTTC CASSPTAVSYNEQFF TRBJ2-1 . . TRBV11-2
TGTGCCAGCAGCCCGGGAGTCAATCAGCCCCAGCATTTT CASSPGVNQPQHF TRBJ1-5 . . TRBV7-3
TGTGCCAGTAGTACAACAACAGGGAACAATCAGCCCCAGCATTTT CASSTTTGNNQPQHF TRBJ1-5 . few TRBV19
TGTGCCAGCAGCCCGCCGGGGGTCACAGATACGCAGTATTTT CASSPPGVTDTQYF TRBJ2-3 . . TRBV7-9
TGTGCCAGCAGCCAAGGTCCCCAGGGGGCTTTCTTT CASSQGPQGAFF TRBJ1-1 . . TRBV14
TGCGCCAGCAGCCAGAACTCGGGTCCCCTTAACACCGGGGAGCTGTTTTTT CASSQNSGPLNTGELFF TRBJ2-2 . . TRBV4-3
TGTGCCAGCAGCGACTACACCGGGGAGCTGTTTTTT CASSDYTGELFF TRBJ2-2 . few TRBV5-6
TGCGCCAGCGGAGGACAGGGGGTAGAGACCCAGTACTTC CASGGQGVETQYF TRBJ2-5 TRBD1 . TRBV10-1
TGTGCCTGGAGTCCCGACAGGTCCTACGAGCAGTACTTC CAWSPDRSYEQYF TRBJ2-7 . . TRBV30
TGTGCCAGCAGCCCGATGGGGACTAGCGGGAGGACAGATACGCAGTATTTT CASSPMGTSGRTDTQYF TRBJ2-3 TRBD2 . TRBV4-2
TGTGCCAGTAGTTTTCGGACAGGGGGAAGTTTCGGCTACACCTTC CASSFRTGGSFGYTF TRBJ1-2 TRBD1 . TRBV19
TGTGCCAGCAGCTTAAACGTGGACTACGGAAAACTGTTTTTT CASSLNVDYGKLFF TRBJ1-4 . . TRBV7-2
TGTGCCAGCAGCCGACCGGGGGATACACAGTATTTT CASSRPGDTQYF TRBJ2-3 . . TRBV5-4
TGTGCCAGCAGCTTAGGGCTGGTCACAGATACGCAGTATTTT CASSLGLVTDTQYF TRBJ2-3 . . TRBV7-8
TGTGCCAGCAACAGGGTTCCCGGGGAGCTGTTTTTT CASNRVPGELFF TRBJ2-2 . . TRBV6-5
TGTGCCATCAGGGACAGGAATGAGCAGTTCTTC CAIRDRNEQFF TRBJ2-1 TRBD1 . TRBV10-3
TGTGCCAGTAATTCTGGTGGACAGAATGAAGCTTTCTTT CASNSGGQNEAFF TRBJ1-1 . once TRBV19
TGTGCCAGCAAGGACAGGTCCAATCAGCCCCAGCATTTT CASKDRSNQPQHF TRBJ1-5 TRBD1 . TRBV2
TGTGCCAGCAGCGTAACGACAGAGCAGTTCTTC CASSVTTEQFF TRBJ2-1 . . TRBV9
TGTGCCAGCAGCTTAAATTTACGGGACACTGAAGCTTTCTTT CASSLNLRDTEAFF TRBJ1-1 . few TRBV7-9
TGTGCCAGCAGCTTAGCGCCCGGACCCGGGGATGAGCAGTTCTTC CASSLAPGPGDEQFF TRBJ2-1 . . TRBV7-6
TGTGCCAGCAGGGAGGGGTACCAATCTACCGCTGAAGCTTTCTTT CASREGYQSTAEAFF TRBJ1-1 . . TRBV2
TGTGCCAGCACTAATTTTCCTTCCTACGAGCAGTACTTC CASTNFPSYEQYF TRBJ2-7 . . TRBV28
TGTGCCAGTAGGACGGACAGGGTAACTGGAAACACCATATATTTT CASRTDRVTGNTIYF TRBJ1-3 TRBD1 . TRBV19
TGTGCCAGCAGCTTTGGAACAGGGGGCTACGAGCAGTACTTC CASSFGTGGYEQYF TRBJ2-7 TRBD1 . TRBV5-6
TGTGCCACCAGCAGAGATAACAGGGCATATTCACCCCTCCACTTT CATSRDNRAYSPLHF TRBJ1-6 . . TRBV15
TGTGCCAGCAGCGTAGAGACATACAGGGACACTGAAGCTTTCTTT CASSVETYRDTEAFF TRBJ1-1 . . TRBV13
TGTGCCAGCAGTTTAGTAGGGGCTAGCGGGGTGTTCTTAGATGAGCAGTTCTTC CASSLVGASGVFLDEQFF TRBJ2-1 TRBD2 . TRBV28
TGTGCCAGCAGCTTAAGCGGCGGGAGCGCTCCTAGCGAGCAGTACTTC CASSLSGGSAPSEQYF TRBJ2-7 TRBD2 . TRBV11-2
TGTGCCAGCAGTCCGACGGGGGGCAGCAATCAGCCCCAGCATTTT CASSPTGGSNQPQHF TRBJ1-5 . . TRBV6-1
TGTGCCAGCAGCCAAGATAGCGGCCTTTATGAGCAGTTCTTC CASSQDSGLYEQFF TRBJ2-1 . . TRBV4-2
TGTGCCAGCAGTTTATCCCGGACAGTTAATCAGCCCCAGCATTTT CASSLSRTVNQPQHF TRBJ1-5 . . TRBV27
TGCGCCAGCAGACCGGGGACAGTGGGAGCAGGTGGCTACACCTTC CASRPGTVGAGGYTF TRBJ1-2 TRBD1 . TRBV5-1
TGTGCCAGCAGCAGATGGGACAGATGGAACACTGAAGCTTTCTTT CASSRWDRWNTEAFF TRBJ1-1 TRBD1 few TRBV28
TGTGCCAGCAGCGTAGAAGCGGGAGGGTCCTACGAGCAGTACTTC CASSVEAGGSYEQYF TRBJ2-7 TRBD2 few TRBV9
TGTGCCAGCAGCCTCCGTCAGAATCAGCCCCAGCATTTT CASSLRQNQPQHF TRBJ1-5 . few TRBV7-2
TGTGCCAGTAGTTCACAGGGGCGGAAAGAGACCCAGTACTTC CASSSQGRKETQYF TRBJ2-5 TRBD1 few TRBV19
TGTGCCAGCAGTTTCGGACTGCCCCATTCCTACAATGAGCAGTTCTTC CASSFGLPHSYNEQFF TRBJ2-1 . . TRBV28
TGCGCCAGCAGCTTTTTAACAGAAGAGACCCAGTACTTC CASSFLTEETQYF TRBJ2-5 . . TRBV5-1
TGTGCCAGCAGTACACCAGGGTTCTATGGCTACACCTTC CASSTPGFYGYTF TRBJ1-2 . few TRBV27
TGTGCCAGCAGCCAAGGACAGGTACCAACCTACGAGCAGTACTTC CASSQGQVPTYEQYF TRBJ2-7 TRBD1 . TRBV7-9
TGTGCCTGGATAGCTCCTGACAGGGTAAAAAACACTGAAGCTTTCTTT CAWIAPDRVKNTEAFF TRBJ1-1 TRBD1 . TRBV30
TGTGCCAGCAGCTCAGGGAATTCCTACGAGCAGTACTTC CASSSGNSYEQYF TRBJ2-7 . . TRBV11-3
TGTGCCAGCAGCCAAGAAATTAGAGAGACCCAGTACTTC CASSQEIRETQYF TRBJ2-5 . . TRBV14
TGTGCCACCGCGGGGCTAGCGGGGTACAATGAGCAGTTCTTC CATAGLAGYNEQFF TRBJ2-1 TRBD2 few TRBV4-2
TGTGCCAGACAGGACCAGGGTAATTCACCCCTCCACTTT CARQDQGNSPLHF TRBJ1-6 . . TRBV2
TGTGCCAGCAGCCTACTAATGCCACAGGGGAAAGCTTTCTTT CASSLLMPQGKAFF TRBJ1-1 TRBD1 . TRBV7-2
TGTGCCACCAGCAGAGGAACAGGGGCGCAAAACACTGAAGCTTTCTTT CATSRGTGAQNTEAFF TRBJ1-1 TRBD1 . TRBV15
TGTGCCAGCAGTGACCGACAGGGAAGTGGGGCCAACGTCCTGACTTTC CASSDRQGSGANVLTF TRBJ2-6 TRBD1 . TRBV2